This entry describes one T cell receptor beta chain. Germline values: CDR1 SGHVS, CDR2 FNYEAQ. The V segment lost 3 bases and the J segment 2 bases; nucleotides outside the gene matches: 4. This CDR3 has 16 residues. The sample comes from a study of blood T cell repertoires in COVID-19. Overall study context: Some COVID-19 samples were acute and others convalescent; all came from the United States, Italy and Spain. T cells, B-cell-depleted T cells, or PBMCs supplied cDNA or gDNA.

As originally analysed: Reference gene primer amplification gave estimated nucleated cell counts. Clones were sequenced by immunoSEQ multiplex PCR, and TCRdb holds only the in-frame ones, with some missing. D and trimming were read from the DNA, whereas the V and J calls and clone size are those reported in that table. The sample lists under 150,000 clones; about four fifths were seen once. This clonotype was sampled from a man at least 80 years old with active or convalescent COVID-19. The chain combines TRBV7-6 with TRBJ2-3; 11 bases fit TRBD2. The material sequenced was peripheral blood. CDR3 DNA: TGTGCCAGCAGCTTGCCTAGCGGGGGGCCCACAGATACGCAGTATTTT. This gives the protein CASSLPSGGPTDTQYF. The full variable domain, rest sourced from reference TRBV7-6 and TRBJ2-3, is GAGVSQSPRYKVTKRGQDVALRCDPISGHVSLYWYRQALGQGPEFLTYFNYEAQQDKSGLPNDRFSAERPEGSISTLTIQRTEQRDSAMYRCASSLPSGGPTDTQYFGPGTRLTVL.